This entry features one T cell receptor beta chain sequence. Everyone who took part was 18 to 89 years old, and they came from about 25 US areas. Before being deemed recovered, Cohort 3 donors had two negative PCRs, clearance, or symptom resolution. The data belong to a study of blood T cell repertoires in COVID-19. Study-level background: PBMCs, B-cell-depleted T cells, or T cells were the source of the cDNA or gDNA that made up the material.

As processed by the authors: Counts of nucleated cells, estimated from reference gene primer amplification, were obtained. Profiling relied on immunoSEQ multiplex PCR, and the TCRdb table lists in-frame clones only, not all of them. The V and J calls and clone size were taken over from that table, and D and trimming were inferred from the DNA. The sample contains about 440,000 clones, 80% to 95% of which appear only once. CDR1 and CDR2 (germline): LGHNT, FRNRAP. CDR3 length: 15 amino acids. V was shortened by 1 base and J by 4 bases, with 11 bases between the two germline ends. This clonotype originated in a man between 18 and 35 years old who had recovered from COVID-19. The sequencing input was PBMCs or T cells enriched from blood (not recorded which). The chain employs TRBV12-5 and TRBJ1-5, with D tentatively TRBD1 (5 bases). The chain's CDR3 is CASGLGRGGNQPQHF. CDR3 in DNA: TGTGCTAGTGGTTTGGGCCGGGGGGGGAATCAGCCCCAGCATTTT.